This T cell receptor beta chain is drawn from a study of blood T cell repertoires in COVID-19. The table came from immunoSEQ multiplex PCR; TCRdb's copy has only in-frame clones and leaves some out. Among about 55,000 clones, almost 90% were seen once, and the ten largest hold about 9.3%. The CDR3 loop spans 14 amino acids. Trimming took 2 bases from V and 2 from J, leaving 8 bases between them. Per germline, CDR1 KGHSH and CDR2 LQKENI. The receptor's source is a man in his fifties or sixties with active COVID-19. Sequencing input: peripheral blood. The V call is TRBV18, the J call TRBJ2-3; D ambiguous. CDR3 bases: TGTGCCAGCTCACCAACCCGCGACACAGATACGCAGTATTTT. It codes for CASSPTRDTDTQYF.